The source of this TCR beta chain is a study of blood T cell repertoires in COVID-19. Method: immunoSEQ multiplex PCR; TCRdb's copy keeps in-frame clones and lacks some. Of roughly 380,000 clones in the sample, roughly 87% were seen once. The CDR3 covers 16 residues. Germline V gene data show CDR1 as KGHDR and CDR2 as SFDVKD. V was pared by 2 bases and J by 2 bases, with 4 bases of the junction left unmatched. The V call is TRBV24-1, the J call TRBJ2-3; 9 nucleotides agree with TRBD2. This sequence was found in a woman in her thirties who had recovered from COVID-19. Sequenced material: PBMCs or T cells enriched from blood (not recorded which). In DNA form, the CDR3 reads TGTGCCACCAGTGATTCCGGACTAGCGCCCACAGATACGCAGTATTTT. It codes for CATSDSGLAPTDTQYF.